These 23 T cell receptor beta chains came from one sample sequenced in a study of T cells in women clearing cervical HPV infection. The table came from immunoSEQ multiplex PCR; TCRdb's copy has only in-frame clones and leaves some out. The clone table shows under 45,000 clones, with the ten largest holding 6.8%. Sequenced input: blood buffy coat. The source of these receptors is a woman between 18 and 75 years old with a cervical HPV16 infection that either progressed to CIN3+ or cleared (not recorded which).

On this clone: Read data end 3 residues before the CDR3 end; the end is taken from the germline J gene. The chain has TRBV5-6 and TRBJ2-7; maybe TRBD2 (7 bases). From germline, CDR1 is SGHDT and CDR2 YYEEEE. V lost 1 base and J lost 4, with 12 bases in between. The CDR3 length is 14 residues. The CDR3 sequence is CASSLRGGGYEQYF. The CDR3 bases that were read are TGTGCCAGCAGCTTGAGGGGGGGAGGTTACGAG.

About this clone itself: The read stops 3 residues short of the end of the CDR3; the missing end is completed from the germline J gene. The chain recombines TRBV6-2 or TRBV6-3 with TRBJ2-5; TRBD1 aligns across 8 bases. Germline V gene sequence: CDR1 MNHEY, CDR2 SVGEGT. The ends lost 6 bases at V and 5 bases at J; junction bases unmatched: 5. The CDR3 spans 13 residues. The CDR3 bases that were read are TGTGCCAGCAGGTCAGGGGGCGCGGAGACC. It is translated as CASRSGGAET. The CDR3 in its entirety is CASRSGGAETQYF.

As concerns this clone: The read comes to an end 3 residues before the CDR3 does, leaving the germline J gene to fill in the end. V gene TRBV11-2 combines with J gene TRBJ1-4; D is perhaps TRBD1 (5 bases). Germline-derived CDR1 and CDR2 are SGHAT and FQNNGV. The ends were cut back, 4 bases at V and 6 bases at J, with 15 bases in the middle. The CDR3 is 15 residues long. CDR3 sequence reads: CASSWPVGADEKLFF. Partial CDR3 DNA: TGTGCCAGCAGCTGGCCGGTAGGGGCCGATGAAAAA.

As concerns this clone: The CDR3 end lies 3 residues beyond the end of the read and is filled in from the germline J gene. The chain couples TRBV29-1 to TRBJ1-2; 9 bases match TRBD1. Germline V CDR1 and CDR2: SQVTM, ANQGSEA. Trimming removed 7 bases from V and 1 base from J; junction bases left unmatched: 7. The length of the CDR3 is 14 residues. The CDR3 bases that were read are TGCAGCGGATACGGGACAGGGTATAACTATGGC. Translation: CSGYGTGYNYG. The entire CDR3 protein reads CSGYGTGYNYGYTF.

CDR3 sequence: CASLSWTGGNGQYF. The DNA read from the CDR3 is TGTGCCAGCCTATCGTGGACAGGGGGAAATGGT. The chain combines TRBV19 with TRBJ2-4, with TRBD1 identical over 10 bases. The read terminates 3 residues ahead of where the CDR3 ends, so the germline J gene completes it. This CDR3 is 14 amino acids long. Germline-derived CDR1 and CDR2 are LNHDA and SQIVND (reference sequence). Drawing the rest from reference TRBV19 and TRBJ2-4, the complete variable domain is DGGITQSPKYLFRKEGQNVTLSCEQNLNHDAMYWYRQDPGQGLRLIYYSQIVNDFQKGDIAEGYSVSREKKESFPLTVTSAQKNPTAFYLCASLSWTGGNGQYFGAGTRLSVL.

As for this clone: Read coverage stops 3 residues before the CDR3 terminus; the germline J gene supplies the remainder. The chain couples TRBV12-3 or TRBV12-4 to TRBJ2-1, with D possibly matching TRBD1 (6 bases). The ends were cut back, 10 bases at V and 9 bases at J, with 16 bases in the middle. The CDR3 sequence is 12 residues long. CDR3: CAISWGLGEQFF. CDR3 bases read: TGTGCCATTTCCTGGGGGCTCGGTGAG.

As for this clone: The junction departs from germline at one end; a sequencing error may be responsible. The read gets to within 3 residues of the CDR3 end, and the germline J gene fills in the rest. The genes are TRBV5-1 and TRBJ2-2; TRBD2 agrees at 8 bases. This CDR3 region has 16 residues. In germline, CDR1 is SGHRS, CDR2 YFSETQ. CDR3 residues: CASSSLAGTNTRELFF. CDR3 bases read: TGCGCCAGCAGCTCGTTAGCGGGAACAAACACCAGGGAG.

As for this clone: The missing CDR3 end, 3 residues past where the read stops, is filled in from the germline J gene. The rearrangement joins TRBV7-7 to TRBJ2-1; 8 nucleotides match TRBD2. Germline trimming cut 8 bases from V and 4 bases from J; bases unmatched to any gene: 7. The CDR3 totals 14 residues. CDR1 is SSHAT and CDR2 is FNYEAQ in the germline V gene (reference sequence). CDR3: CASGTGGLYNEQFF. The CDR3 DNA, read in part, is TGTGCCAGCGGCACGGGGGGGCTATACAATGAG. Drawing the rest from reference TRBV7-7 and TRBJ2-1, the complete variable domain is GAGVSQSPRYKVTKRGQDVTLRCDPISSHATLYWYQQALGQGPEFLTYFNYEAQPDKSGLPSDRFSAERPEGSISTLTIQRTEQRDSAMYRCASGTGGLYNEQFFGPGTRLTVL.

CDR3 bases read: TGTGCCAGCAGCCGACGGGGAAAGGGCGTCTTAGGTGAG. Translating it yields CASSRRGKGVLGE. The CDR3 in its entirety is CASSRRGKGVLGEQFF. V gene TRBV28 combines with J gene TRBJ2-1, with D possibly being TRBD2 (5 bases). Read sequence stops 3 residues before the CDR3 end, and the germline J gene provides the missing end. CDR3 length: 16 amino acids. Germline V gene sequence: CDR1 MDHEN, CDR2 SYDVKM. Between the trimmed V and J ends, which lost 6 bases and 9 bases, there was a span of 24 bases.

With respect to this clone: One junction end does not reproduce the germline sequence, and a read error may be involved. Read data end 3 residues before the CDR3 end; the end is taken from the germline J gene. The sample contains more than one DNA sequence encoding this CDR3. V is TRBV5-6 and J is TRBJ1-3; TRBD1 is a possible D gene (6 bases). This CDR3 has 14 amino acids. From germline, CDR1 is SGHDT and CDR2 YYEEEE. This CDR3 is CASSFTGSGNTIYF. CDR3 DNA, as far as it was read: TGTGCCAGCAGCTTTACAGGGTCAGGAAACACT.

With regard to this clone: The read ends 3 residues before the CDR3 terminus; that terminus is restored from the germline J gene. The J gene is TRBJ1-5, the V gene TRBV2, with D tentatively TRBD1 (6 bases). The germline V and J ends were trimmed by 5 bases and 3 bases, with 17 bases remaining between them. The CDR3 totals 16 residues. From germline, CDR1 is SNHLY and CDR2 FYNNEI. CDR3 protein: CASSQTGDSHNQPQHF. CDR3 DNA, as far as it was read: TGTGCCAGCAGTCAGACAGGCGACAGCCACAATCAGCCC.

Note on this clone: The read terminates 3 residues ahead of where the CDR3 ends, so the germline J gene completes it. The chain uses TRBV7-4 and TRBJ1-1; D might be TRBD1 (6 bases). Germline CDR1 reads SGHVT; CDR2 reads SQSDAQ. This CDR3 has 13 residues. This CDR3 is CASSSPGELGAFF. The covered CDR3 bases are TGTGCCAGCAGCTCCCCAGGGGAGTTGGGA.

As to this clone: The sequenced fragment ends 3 residues before the CDR3 boundary, so the rest is inferred from the germline J gene. The gene calls are TRBV2 and TRBJ1-6, with 11 bases that match TRBD1. The CDR3 totals 15 residues. CDR1 SNHLY and CDR2 FYNNEI come from the germline V gene. The junction had 8 bases not matched to a gene; V was cut back by 6 bases and J by 10 bases. The part of the CDR3 DNA that was read is TGTGCCAGCAGGGATTACCGGGACAGGGGGTCACCC. It is translated as CASRDYRDRGSP. The full CDR3 protein reads CASRDYRDRGSPLHF.

Notes on this clone: The read stops 3 residues short of the end of the CDR3; the missing end is completed from the germline J gene. The gene calls are TRBV6-1 and TRBJ2-5, with 10 positions matching TRBD1. Trimming removed 4 bases from V and 5 bases from J; junction bases left unmatched: 7. The CDR3 spans 15 residues. Germline V gene lookup returns CDR1 MNHNS and CDR2 SASEGT. The covered CDR3 bases are TGTGCCAGCAGTGTGGGGACAGGGGTTTTCGAGACC. As protein: CASSVGTGVFET. The full CDR3 is CASSVGTGVFETQYF.

In regard to this clone: Read sequence stops 3 residues before the CDR3 end, and the germline J gene provides the missing end. This chain uses TRBV7-6 with TRBJ2-7, with 7 bases identical to TRBD1. The CDR3 covers 15 residues. The V and J ends lost 1 base and 2 bases, in that order; junction bases with no gene match: 5. Per germline, CDR1 SGHVS and CDR2 FNYEAQ. The sequenced part of the CDR3 DNA is TGTGCCAGCAGCTTAGAGGGACAGCCGACCTACGAG. Translating it yields CASSLEGQPTYE. In full, the CDR3 is CASSLEGQPTYEQYF.

Comments on this clone: The read terminates 3 residues ahead of where the CDR3 ends, so the germline J gene completes it. The chain is built from TRBV10-3 and TRBJ2-7; 7 bases agree with TRBD2. Trimming at V came to 10 bases and at J to 1 base, leaving 10 bases not matched to a gene. The CDR3 length is 14 residues. The germline V gene encodes CDR1 ENHRY and CDR2 SYGVKD. CDR3 region: CASSRAGDSYEQYF. The DNA read from the CDR3 is TGTGCCAGCTCCCGGGCGGGGGATTCCTACGAG.

On this clone itself: Read data end 3 residues before the CDR3 end; the end is taken from the germline J gene. The V gene is TRBV10-3, the J gene TRBJ2-1, with TRBD2 as a possible D gene (5 bases). The CDR3 is 12 residues long. Germline lookup yields CDR1 ENHRY and CDR2 SYGVKD. Trimming left V 2 bases short and J 9 bases short, with 8 bases between. The CDR3 loop is CAISELEGEQFF. The sequenced CDR3 bases are TGTGCCATCAGTGAGCTCGAGGGTGAG.

Concerning this clone itself: The CDR3 extends 3 residues past the end of the read, so its final part is completed from the germline J gene. The chain is built from TRBV5-1 and TRBJ2-3; TRBD1 aligns across 11 bases. The germline CDR1 and CDR2 sequences are SGHRS and YFSETQ. J gave up 4 bases and V 4 bases, and 2 bases lay outside the gene matches. The CDR3 loop spans 14 amino acids. CDR3 bases read: TGCGCCAGCAGCGCGGACAGGGGGCCAGATACG. The encoded protein is CASSADRGPDT. The CDR3 in full is CASSADRGPDTQYF. Full variable domain (outside the CDR3, taken from reference TRBV5-1 and TRBJ2-3): KAGVTQTPRYLIKTRGQQVTLSCSPISGHRSVSWYQQTPGQGLQFLFEYFSETQRNKGNFPGRFSGRQFSNSRSEMNVSTLELGDSALYLCASSADRGPDTQYFGPGTRLTVL.

A note on this clone: The CDR3 end lies 3 residues beyond the end of the read and is filled in from the germline J gene. The rearrangement joins TRBV20-1 to TRBJ1-2, with unresolved D. The CDR3 has 14 residues. Germline V gene lookup returns CDR1 DFQATT and CDR2 SNEGSKA (reference sequence). The part of the CDR3 DNA that was read is TGCAGTGCTAGAGTACAAGGCGGGCTGAATGAC. Translated: CSARVQGGLND. The entire CDR3 sequence reads CSARVQGGLNDYTF.

As concerns this clone: Read sequence stops 3 residues before the CDR3 end, and the germline J gene provides the missing end. The rearrangement links TRBV7-6 to TRBJ2-1; 9 bases fit TRBD2. The CDR3 loop spans 15 amino acids. The V gene's germline CDR1 is SGHVS and CDR2 FNYEAQ. J was trimmed by 5 bases and V by 7 bases; bases with no gene match: 9. CDR3 protein: CASTPSGGINNEQFF. The CDR3 DNA, read in part, is TGTGCCAGCACCCCGAGCGGGGGGATTAACAATGAG.

On this clone: The read ends 3 residues shy of where the CDR3 ends; the end is completed using the germline J gene. The V call is TRBV19, the J call TRBJ1-5; 9 nucleotides agree with TRBD1. CDR1 LNHDA and CDR2 SQIVND come from the germline V gene (reference sequence). The ends lost 5 bases at V and 6 bases at J; junction bases unmatched: 11. The CDR3 consists of 16 residues. The sequenced CDR3 bases are TGTGCCAGTAGTCTCGGGACAGGGTGGGAAGGTCAGCCC. This sequence encodes CASSLGTGWEGQP. The whole CDR3 sequence reads CASSLGTGWEGQPQHF.

Of note for this clone: The read stops 3 residues short of the end of the CDR3; the missing end is completed from the germline J gene. The V call is TRBV6-1, the J call TRBJ1-2; tentative D call: TRBD1 (5 bases). V gave up 2 bases and J gave up 4 bases, with 11 bases separating them. CDR1 MNHNS and CDR2 SASEGT come from the germline V gene. The CDR3 spans 14 residues. CDR3 bases read: TGTGCCAGCAGTGAAAACCCAGGGCCCTATGGC. This gives the protein CASSENPGPYG. The entire CDR3 sequence reads CASSENPGPYGYTF.

The CDR3 DNA, read in part, is TGCAGCGTTGAAGATCTTAGGACAGGGGAAAGCAATCAGCCC. It yields the protein CSVEDLRTGESNQP. The entire CDR3 protein reads CSVEDLRTGESNQPQHF. The chain recombines TRBV29-1 with TRBJ1-5; 9 nucleotides match TRBD1. The read comes to an end 3 residues before the CDR3 does, leaving the germline J gene to fill in the end. CDR3 size: 17 residues. CDR1 and CDR2 from the germline V gene are SQVTM and ANQGSEA. After removal of 0 bases from V and 1 base from J, the junction contained 7 bases not matched to a gene.